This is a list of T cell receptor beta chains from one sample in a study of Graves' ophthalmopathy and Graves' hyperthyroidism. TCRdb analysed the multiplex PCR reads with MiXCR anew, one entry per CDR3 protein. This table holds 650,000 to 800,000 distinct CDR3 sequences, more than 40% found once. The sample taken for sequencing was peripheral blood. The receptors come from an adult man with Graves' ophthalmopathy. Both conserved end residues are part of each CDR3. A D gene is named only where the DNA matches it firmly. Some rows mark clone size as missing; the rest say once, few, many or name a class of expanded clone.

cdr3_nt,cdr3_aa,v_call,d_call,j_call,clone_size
TGTGCCACCAGCAGAGATTCGGGGGCCAGTGGGACAGCTTTCTTT,CATSRDSGASGTAFF,TRBV15,NA,TRBJ1-1,NA
TGCGCCAGCAGCTTTTTAGCGGTACCTCCCCTTTCCGAGCAGTACTTC,CASSFLAVPPLSEQYF,TRBV5-1,NA,TRBJ2-7,NA
TGTGCCAGCAGGGGACAGAACGCTTACGAGCAGTACTTC,CASRGQNAYEQYF,TRBV10-3,TRBD1,TRBJ2-7,NA
TGTGCCAGCAGCTCTAGGCGGAAGACAGGGGGCACTGAAGCTTTCTTT,CASSSRRKTGGTEAFF,TRBV7-9,TRBD1,TRBJ1-1,many
TGTGCCATCAGTGAGTCAGACAGGTCCTATGGCTACACCTTC,CAISESDRSYGYTF,TRBV10-3,NA,TRBJ1-2,many
TGTGCCAGCAGCGCCACTAGCGCCCACGAGCAGTACTTC,CASSATSAHEQYF,TRBV7-2,TRBD2,TRBJ2-7,NA
TGTGCCAGCCTCAGGCACTCTGGGGCCAACGTCCTGACTTTC,CASLRHSGANVLTF,TRBV2,NA,TRBJ2-6,NA
TGCGCCAGCAGCCAGGACAGGGAGGGTTATGGCTACACCTTC,CASSQDREGYGYTF,TRBV4-3,TRBD1,TRBJ1-2,many
TGTGCCAGCAGCTTAGTTAGGACAGGCCTCTCTGGGGCCAACGTCCTGACTTTC,CASSLVRTGLSGANVLTF,TRBV7-9,TRBD1,TRBJ2-6,many
TGTGCCAGCAGCGTTGGGGACAGGGGCAATCAGCCCCAGCATTTT,CASSVGDRGNQPQHF,TRBV11-1,TRBD1,TRBJ1-5,few
TGTGCCAGCAGCTTGTATGCGGCTAACTATGGCTACACCTTC,CASSLYAANYGYTF,TRBV5-4,NA,TRBJ1-2,many
TGTGCCAGCAGTGACGACAGGGACCAGCTCCTCTACGAGCAGTACTTC,CASSDDRDQLLYEQYF,TRBV10-3,TRBD1,TRBJ2-7,NA
TGTGCCAGCAGCCGGACAGGAATTTCCTACGAGCAGTACTTC,CASSRTGISYEQYF,TRBV7-9,TRBD1,TRBJ2-7,many
TGTGCCAGCAGCTCGACCACCGACGGGGCCTACGAGCAGTACTTC,CASSSTTDGAYEQYF,TRBV7-2,NA,TRBJ2-7,NA
TGTGCCATCAGTGAGTCGACCCGCGCTAGGAGCTTAATTGATACGCAGTATTTT,CAISESTRARSLIDTQYF,TRBV10-3,NA,TRBJ2-3,NA